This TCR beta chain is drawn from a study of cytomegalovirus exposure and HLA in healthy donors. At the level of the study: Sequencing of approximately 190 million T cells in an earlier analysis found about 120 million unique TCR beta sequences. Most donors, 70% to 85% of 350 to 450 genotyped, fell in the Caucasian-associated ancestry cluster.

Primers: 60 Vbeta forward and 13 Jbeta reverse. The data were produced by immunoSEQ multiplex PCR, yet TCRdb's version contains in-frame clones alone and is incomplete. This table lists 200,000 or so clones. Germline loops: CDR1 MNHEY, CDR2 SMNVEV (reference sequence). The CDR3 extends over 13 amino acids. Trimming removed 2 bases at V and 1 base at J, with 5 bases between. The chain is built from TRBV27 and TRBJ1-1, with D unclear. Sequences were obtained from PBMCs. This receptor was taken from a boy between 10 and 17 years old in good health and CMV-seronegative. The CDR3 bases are TGTGCCAGCAGTTTAACAGAGAACACTGAAGCTTTCTTT. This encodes CASSLTENTEAFF.